This T cell receptor (beta chain) was recovered during a study of human T cells and chemical hapten exposure. J lost 5 bases, V lost 2 bases, and 4 bases had no gene match. Germline CDR1 reads MNHNY; CDR2 reads SVGAGI (reference sequence). The CDR3 sequence is 15 residues long. From the RACE reads, TCRdb called clonotypes with MiXCR, one entry per CDR3 protein. The data show about 380,000 distinct CDR3 sequences, 4.5% to 5.5% seen once. Time point of the sample: pre-sensitization, week 0. As to treatment: therapeutic diphenylcyclopropenone sensitization with weekly scalp DPC. This sequence originates from a woman in her forties or fifties with alopecia areata. Some clones in this sample may be carry-over from other donors' samples. The chain uses TRBV6-6 and TRBJ1-4, with 8 positions matching TRBD1. The material sequenced was whole blood, taken in connection with sensitization to the hapten diphenylcyclopropenone (DPC). Here the CDR3 DNA reads TGTGCCAGCAGTTACCCGACAGGGGTGAATGAAAAACTGTTTTTT. Translated, it gives CASSYPTGVNEKLFF.